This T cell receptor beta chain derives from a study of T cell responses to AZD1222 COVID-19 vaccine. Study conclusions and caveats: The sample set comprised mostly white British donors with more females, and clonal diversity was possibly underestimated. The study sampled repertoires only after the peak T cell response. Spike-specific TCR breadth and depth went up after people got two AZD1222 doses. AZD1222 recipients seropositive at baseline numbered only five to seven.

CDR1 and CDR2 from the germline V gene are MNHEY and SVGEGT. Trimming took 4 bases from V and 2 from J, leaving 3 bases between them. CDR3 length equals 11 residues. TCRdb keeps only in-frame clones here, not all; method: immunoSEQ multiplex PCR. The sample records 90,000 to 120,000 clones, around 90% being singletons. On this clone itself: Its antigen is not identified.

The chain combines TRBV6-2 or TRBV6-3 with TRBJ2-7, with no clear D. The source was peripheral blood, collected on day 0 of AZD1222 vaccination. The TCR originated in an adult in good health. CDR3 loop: CASSFTYEQYF. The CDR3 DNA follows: TGTGCCAGCAGTTTTACCTACGAGCAGTACTTC.